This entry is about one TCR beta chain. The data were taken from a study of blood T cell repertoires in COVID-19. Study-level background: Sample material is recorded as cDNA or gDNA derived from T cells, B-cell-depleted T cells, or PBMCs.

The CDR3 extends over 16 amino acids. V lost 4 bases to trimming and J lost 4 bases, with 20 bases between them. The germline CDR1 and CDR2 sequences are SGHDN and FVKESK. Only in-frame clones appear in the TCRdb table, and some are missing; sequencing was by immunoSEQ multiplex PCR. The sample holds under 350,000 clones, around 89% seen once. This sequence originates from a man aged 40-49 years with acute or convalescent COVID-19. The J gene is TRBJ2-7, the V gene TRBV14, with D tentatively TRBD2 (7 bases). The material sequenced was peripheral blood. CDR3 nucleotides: TGTGCCAGCAGCCGTCCTGGGTCGGGGGGCTCGTACGAGCAGTACTTC. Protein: CASSRPGSGGSYEQYF.